This TCR beta chain came from a study of post-analysis software for immune sequencing data. Study-wide context: The disease courses covered relapsing-remitting, secondary progressive and progressive-relapsing multiple sclerosis. Study-wide results and caveats: Samples prepared in the same batch strongly co-clustered by F measure. Controls significantly exceeded multiple sclerosis patients in normalized Chao1 diversity. Among 5 or 6 TRBV segments more frequent in patients than controls were TRBV5-6, TRBV5-1 and TRBV20-1.

cDNA libraries for TCR beta contained unique molecular identifiers. When about 0.9 to 10 million T cells were used, they gave about 540,000 cDNA molecules. TCRdb ran MiXCR on the PCR reads and lists one entry per CDR3 protein. This sample has about 800,000 distinct CDR3 sequences; less than 35% occur once, and the top ten carry approximately 0.6%. Germline V gene lookup returns CDR1 ENHRY and CDR2 SYGVKD. V was trimmed by 7 bases and J by 0 bases, leaving 19 bases between them. This CDR3 is 17 amino acids long. As for this clonotype: The antigen remains undetermined.

This chain uses TRBV10-3 with TRBJ1-3, with D possibly being TRBD1 (5 bases). This sequence originates from a girl aged 5-17 years with multiple sclerosis. Sample: blood. Here the CDR3 DNA reads TGTGCCATCATGCCCGGGGGGGAATACTACTCTGGAAACACCATATATTTT. Its protein is CAIMPGGEYYSGNTIYF.